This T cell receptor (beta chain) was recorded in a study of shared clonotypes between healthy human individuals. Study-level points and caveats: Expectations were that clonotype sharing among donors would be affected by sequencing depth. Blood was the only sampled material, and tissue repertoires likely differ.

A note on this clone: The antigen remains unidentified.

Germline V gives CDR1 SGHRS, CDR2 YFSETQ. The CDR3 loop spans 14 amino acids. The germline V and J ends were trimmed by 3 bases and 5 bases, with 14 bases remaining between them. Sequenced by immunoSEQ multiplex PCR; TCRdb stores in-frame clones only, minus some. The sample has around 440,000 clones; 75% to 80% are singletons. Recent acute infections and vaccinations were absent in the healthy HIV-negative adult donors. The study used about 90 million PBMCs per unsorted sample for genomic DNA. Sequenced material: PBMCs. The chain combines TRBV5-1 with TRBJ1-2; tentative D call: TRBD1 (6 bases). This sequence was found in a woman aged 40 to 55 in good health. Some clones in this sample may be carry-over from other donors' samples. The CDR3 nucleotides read TGCGCCAGCAGCTCGATTCAGGGGTGGTATGGCTACACCTTC. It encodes CASSSIQGWYGYTF.